The TCR beta chain under discussion was sequenced for a study of OX40 agonist ivuxolimab in advanced cancers. Study as a whole: An agonistic anti-OX40 (CD134) antibody, ivuxolimab, was used to treat the patients. Partial responses occurred in Three dose-escalation patients, one with hepatocellular carcinoma and two with cutaneous melanoma. Patients got intravenous ivuxolimab at 0.01 to 10 mg/kg every 2 weeks.

The data were produced by immunoSEQ multiplex PCR, yet TCRdb's version contains in-frame clones alone and is incomplete. The sample contains 70,000 to 95,000 clones, around 94% of which appear only once. Trimming took off 1 base at V and 1 base at J, with 6 bases between the two ends. CDR3 length equals 13 residues. The germline V gene encodes CDR1 SGHKS and CDR2 YYEKEE (reference sequence). This receptor was taken from an adult with an advanced solid tumor such as melanoma, head and neck, liver or kidney cancer. The source was CD4+ or CD8+ T cells sorted from blood, collected in a trial of the OX40 agonist ivuxolimab. The V call is TRBV5-5, the J call TRBJ2-7; D remains ambiguous. CDR3 in amino acids: CASSLLLSYEQYF. The CDR3 nucleotides read TGTGCCAGCAGCTTGCTCTTGTCCTACGAGCAGTACTTC.